A selection of T cell receptor beta chains follows, all from one sample in a study of cytomegalovirus exposure and HLA in healthy donors. Assay used: immunoSEQ multiplex PCR; TCRdb lists only in-frame clones, some missing. Here the sample spans more than 150,000 clones, more than 70% being singletons. Sequenced input: PBMCs. The receptors come from a boy between 10 and 17 years old in good health and CMV-seronegative. CDR3s include the opening cysteine and the closing phenylalanine or tryptophan. The order of the fields is J gene, D gene, clone size, V gene, CDR3 protein, CDR3 DNA. D genes are given only for firm matches. Part of the rows lack a size; the others show once, few, many or a class for expanded clones.

j_call: TRBJ2-3
d_call: NA
clone_size: NA
v_call: TRBV28
cdr3_aa: CASSDRFTDTQYF
cdr3_nt: TGTGCCAGCAGTGACAGATTCACAGATACGCAGTATTTT

j_call: TRBJ2-7
d_call: NA
clone_size: NA
v_call: TRBV2
cdr3_aa: CASSSRREQYF
cdr3_nt: TGTGCCAGCAGTTCTAGACGCGAGCAGTACTTC

j_call: TRBJ1-2
d_call: TRBD1
clone_size: NA
v_call: TRBV10-3
cdr3_aa: CAISENRGRIYGYTF
cdr3_nt: TGTGCCATCAGTGAGAACAGGGGGCGGATCTATGGCTACACCTTC

j_call: TRBJ1-5
d_call: TRBD1
clone_size: NA
v_call: TRBV5-1
cdr3_aa: CASSLGDRNSNQPQHF
cdr3_nt: TGCGCCAGCAGCTTGGGGGACAGAAACAGCAATCAGCCCCAGCATTTT

j_call: TRBJ2-2
d_call: NA
clone_size: NA
v_call: TRBV7-2
cdr3_aa: CASSSGGLGTGELFF
cdr3_nt: TGTGCCAGCAGCTCCGGGGGTCTGGGCACCGGGGAGCTGTTTTTT

j_call: TRBJ2-7
d_call: TRBD1
clone_size: NA
v_call: TRBV4-1
cdr3_aa: CASSHPKTGGYYEQYF
cdr3_nt: TGCGCCAGCAGCCACCCGAAGACAGGGGGCTACTACGAGCAGTACTTC

j_call: TRBJ1-4
d_call: TRBD1
clone_size: NA
v_call: TRBV5-1
cdr3_aa: CASSLVGQGGEKLFF
cdr3_nt: TGCGCCAGCAGCTTGGTAGGACAGGGTGGCGAAAAACTGTTTTTT

j_call: TRBJ2-7
d_call: NA
clone_size: NA
v_call: TRBV2
cdr3_aa: CASNGEFEQYF
cdr3_nt: TGTGCCAGCAACGGGGAGTTCGAGCAGTACTTC

j_call: TRBJ2-7
d_call: NA
clone_size: few
v_call: TRBV10-3
cdr3_aa: CATGTSPHEQYF
cdr3_nt: TGTGCCACCGGTACTAGCCCCCACGAGCAGTACTTC

j_call: TRBJ1-5
d_call: NA
clone_size: NA
v_call: TRBV25-1
cdr3_aa: CASSESDRIKPQHF
cdr3_nt: TGTGCCAGCAGTGAATCCGACAGGATTAAGCCCCAGCATTTT

j_call: TRBJ2-2
d_call: NA
clone_size: NA
v_call: TRBV19
cdr3_aa: CASSFRREYTGELFF
cdr3_nt: TGTGCCAGTAGTTTCCGGAGGGAGTATACCGGGGAGCTGTTTTTT

j_call: TRBJ2-7
d_call: NA
clone_size: NA
v_call: TRBV5-1
cdr3_aa: CASSSRTLSYEQYF
cdr3_nt: TGCGCCAGCAGCTCTAGGACTCTCTCCTACGAGCAGTACTTC

j_call: TRBJ2-1
d_call: TRBD1
clone_size: NA
v_call: TRBV12-5
cdr3_aa: CASGLVLGQVNEQFF
cdr3_nt: TGTGCTAGTGGTTTGGTACTGGGACAGGTCAATGAGCAGTTCTTC

j_call: TRBJ2-7
d_call: NA
clone_size: NA
v_call: TRBV7-2
cdr3_aa: CASSSPTGNSYEQYF
cdr3_nt: TGTGCCAGCAGCTCACCCACAGGGAACTCCTACGAGCAGTACTTC

j_call: TRBJ1-2
d_call: NA
clone_size: NA
v_call: TRBV5-6
cdr3_aa: CASSLADRGYTF
cdr3_nt: TGTGCCAGCAGCTTGGCGGACAGAGGCTACACCTTC

j_call: TRBJ2-7
d_call: TRBD1
clone_size: NA
v_call: TRBV10-3
cdr3_aa: CAISEAQGNYEQYF
cdr3_nt: TGTGCCATCAGTGAGGCACAGGGGAACTACGAGCAGTACTTC

j_call: TRBJ1-2
d_call: TRBD1
clone_size: NA
v_call: TRBV28
cdr3_aa: CASRKDRGRAGGYTF
cdr3_nt: TGTGCCAGCAGGAAGGACAGGGGGCGAGCCGGTGGCTACACCTTC

j_call: TRBJ1-2
d_call: NA
clone_size: NA
v_call: TRBV25-1
cdr3_aa: CASSEGGAGSNYGYTF
cdr3_nt: TGTGCCAGCAGTGAAGGAGGGGCAGGGAGCAACTATGGCTACACCTTC

j_call: TRBJ2-5
d_call: NA
clone_size: NA
v_call: TRBV6-1
cdr3_aa: CASSEPLRGWAETQYF
cdr3_nt: TGTGCCAGCAGTGAACCCCTCCGAGGGTGGGCAGAGACCCAGTACTTC

j_call: TRBJ1-4
d_call: NA
clone_size: NA
v_call: TRBV10-3
cdr3_aa: CAIRGSGEKLFF
cdr3_nt: TGTGCCATCAGGGGGAGTGGGGAAAAACTGTTTTTT

j_call: TRBJ1-4
d_call: NA
clone_size: NA
v_call: TRBV30
cdr3_aa: CACTPSARNEKLFF
cdr3_nt: TGTGCCTGTACCCCCAGCGCTCGGAATGAAAAACTGTTTTTT

j_call: TRBJ1-1
d_call: NA
clone_size: NA
v_call: TRBV5-1
cdr3_aa: CASSLWRDTEAFF
cdr3_nt: TGCGCCAGCAGCTTGTGGCGGGACACTGAAGCTTTCTTT

j_call: TRBJ1-5
d_call: NA
clone_size: NA
v_call: TRBV30
cdr3_aa: CAWSTGLNQPQHF
cdr3_nt: TGTGCCTGGAGCACCGGACTCAATCAGCCCCAGCATTTT

j_call: TRBJ2-7
d_call: NA
clone_size: NA
v_call: TRBV5-6
cdr3_aa: CASGAGISSYEQYF
cdr3_nt: TGTGCCAGCGGCGCGGGGATAAGCTCCTACGAGCAGTACTTC

j_call: TRBJ1-6
d_call: NA
clone_size: once
v_call: TRBV27
cdr3_aa: CASSLRGLGSPLHF
cdr3_nt: TGTGCCAGCAGCCTTCGGGGGTTAGGTTCACCCCTCCACTTT

j_call: TRBJ2-3
d_call: TRBD2
clone_size: few
v_call: TRBV25-1
cdr3_aa: CASIDGLAGGGSDTQYF
cdr3_nt: TGTGCCAGCATCGACGGACTAGCGGGAGGGGGGTCAGATACGCAGTATTTT

j_call: TRBJ1-5
d_call: NA
clone_size: once
v_call: TRBV6-4
cdr3_aa: CASSAGSNQPQHF
cdr3_nt: TGTGCCAGCAGTGCAGGGAGCAATCAGCCCCAGCATTTT

j_call: TRBJ2-7
d_call: NA
clone_size: NA
v_call: TRBV29-1
cdr3_aa: CSVFNTYEQYF
cdr3_nt: TGCAGCGTTTTTAACACCTACGAGCAGTACTTC

j_call: TRBJ2-1
d_call: TRBD2
clone_size: NA
v_call: TRBV27
cdr3_aa: CASTRLAGGLDEQFF
cdr3_nt: TGTGCCAGCACAAGACTAGCGGGGGGCCTGGATGAGCAGTTCTTC

j_call: TRBJ2-2
d_call: NA
clone_size: NA
v_call: TRBV7-3
cdr3_aa: CASSFGMAGHGELFF
cdr3_nt: TGTGCCAGCAGCTTTGGAATGGCAGGACACGGGGAGCTGTTTTTT

j_call: TRBJ2-7
d_call: NA
clone_size: NA
v_call: TRBV7-9
cdr3_aa: CASSSLYEQYF
cdr3_nt: TGTGCCAGCAGCTCCCTCTACGAGCAGTACTTC

j_call: TRBJ2-1
d_call: NA
clone_size: NA
v_call: TRBV30
cdr3_aa: CARTRVAAYNEQFF
cdr3_nt: TGTGCCCGGACCCGGGTAGCGGCCTACAATGAGCAGTTCTTC

j_call: TRBJ1-6
d_call: NA
clone_size: NA
v_call: TRBV4-3
cdr3_aa: CASSQDLRRPPLHF
cdr3_nt: TGCGCCAGCAGCCAAGATTTGCGGCGGCCACCCCTCCACTTT

j_call: TRBJ1-1
d_call: NA
clone_size: few
v_call: TRBV19
cdr3_aa: CASGHQNTEAFF
cdr3_nt: TGTGCCAGTGGACATCAGAACACTGAAGCTTTCTTT

j_call: TRBJ2-3
d_call: TRBD2
clone_size: NA
v_call: TRBV30
cdr3_aa: CAWSPGLEATTDTQYF
cdr3_nt: TGTGCCTGGAGCCCGGGACTAGAGGCTACTACAGATACGCAGTATTTT

j_call: TRBJ1-4
d_call: NA
clone_size: NA
v_call: TRBV7-6
cdr3_aa: CASSPGHTPGRINEKLFF
cdr3_nt: TGTGCCAGCAGCCCCGGACATACACCTGGGCGGATTAATGAAAAACTGTTTTTT

j_call: TRBJ1-1
d_call: NA
clone_size: NA
v_call: TRBV29-1
cdr3_aa: CSVETRQGFEAFF
cdr3_nt: TGCAGCGTTGAAACGAGGCAGGGTTTCGAAGCTTTCTTT

j_call: TRBJ1-2
d_call: TRBD1
clone_size: NA
v_call: TRBV19
cdr3_aa: CASSILGQGVGYTF
cdr3_nt: TGTGCCAGTAGTATCTTGGGACAGGGAGTTGGCTACACCTTC

j_call: TRBJ2-5
d_call: TRBD2
clone_size: NA
v_call: TRBV9
cdr3_aa: CASSVAWGGETQYF
cdr3_nt: TGTGCCAGCAGCGTAGCTTGGGGGGGGGAGACCCAGTACTTC

j_call: TRBJ2-3
d_call: NA
clone_size: NA
v_call: TRBV6-1
cdr3_aa: CASSGFTGTDTQYF
cdr3_nt: TGTGCCAGCAGTGGGTTTACAGGCACAGATACGCAGTATTTT

j_call: TRBJ2-2
d_call: TRBD2
clone_size: few
v_call: TRBV19
cdr3_aa: CASQVAGVVNTGELFF
cdr3_nt: TGTGCCAGTCAAGTAGCGGGAGTGGTCAACACCGGGGAGCTGTTTTTT

j_call: TRBJ2-5
d_call: NA
clone_size: NA
v_call: TRBV4-2
cdr3_aa: CASSQDEAGEETQYF
cdr3_nt: TGTGCCAGCAGCCAAGATGAGGCAGGGGAAGAGACCCAGTACTTC

j_call: TRBJ1-2
d_call: NA
clone_size: NA
v_call: TRBV18
cdr3_aa: CASSPRRQDGYTF
cdr3_nt: TGTGCCAGCTCACCCAGAAGACAGGATGGCTACACCTTC

j_call: TRBJ2-1
d_call: TRBD1
clone_size: NA
v_call: TRBV18
cdr3_aa: CASSPGQDNEQFF
cdr3_nt: TGTGCCAGCTCACCGGGACAGGACAATGAGCAGTTCTTC

j_call: TRBJ1-1
d_call: NA
clone_size: once
v_call: TRBV9
cdr3_aa: CASSVGLRVLEDTEAFF
cdr3_nt: TGTGCCAGCAGCGTAGGTTTGAGGGTTTTAGAGGACACTGAAGCTTTCTTT

j_call: TRBJ1-2
d_call: TRBD1
clone_size: NA
v_call: TRBV2
cdr3_aa: CASSGQGNYGYTF
cdr3_nt: TGTGCCAGCAGTGGACAGGGGAACTATGGCTACACCTTC

j_call: TRBJ2-2
d_call: TRBD2
clone_size: NA
v_call: TRBV5-4
cdr3_aa: CASSSLAAETGELFF
cdr3_nt: TGTGCCAGCAGCTCTCTAGCGGCCGAGACCGGGGAGCTGTTTTTT

j_call: TRBJ1-1
d_call: NA
clone_size: once
v_call: TRBV27
cdr3_aa: CASSLSGTRGVEAFF
cdr3_nt: TGTGCCAGCAGTTTATCCGGGACAAGAGGGGTCGAAGCTTTCTTT

j_call: TRBJ2-7
d_call: NA
clone_size: NA
v_call: TRBV4-2
cdr3_aa: CASSQVRVTYEQYF
cdr3_nt: TGTGCCAGCAGCCAAGTCCGGGTTACCTACGAGCAGTACTTC

j_call: TRBJ2-1
d_call: NA
clone_size: NA
v_call: TRBV10-2
cdr3_aa: CASSSWDTGFGDEQFF
cdr3_nt: TGCGCCAGCAGTTCCTGGGACACGGGCTTTGGGGATGAGCAGTTCTTC

j_call: TRBJ1-1
d_call: NA
clone_size: few
v_call: TRBV10-3
cdr3_aa: CAISDRGDTEAFF
cdr3_nt: TGTGCCATCAGTGACAGGGGTGACACTGAAGCTTTCTTT

j_call: TRBJ1-6
d_call: NA
clone_size: NA
v_call: TRBV27
cdr3_aa: CASSFNARGSPLHF
cdr3_nt: TGTGCCAGCAGTTTCAACGCCCGGGGGTCACCCCTCCACTTT